What follows are 9 T cell receptor beta chains derived from one specimen sequenced in a study of shared clonotypes between healthy human individuals. TCRdb's copy holds only in-frame clones and misses some; the assay was immunoSEQ multiplex PCR. The sample has about 2.4 million clones; 93% are singletons. Sequenced sample: naive CD4+ T cells from PBMCs. The subset here: CD45RA+ positively selected. These receptors all come from a man between 18 and 29 years old in good health. Some clones in this sample may be carry-over from other donors' samples.

The J gene is TRBJ1-2, the V gene TRBV2; 10 bases align to TRBD1. V was pared by 4 bases and J by 3 bases, with 2 bases of the junction left unmatched. The CDR3 runs 14 residues. In germline, CDR1 is SNHLY, CDR2 FYNNEI. The CDR3 nucleotides are TGTGCCAGCAGTGCGGGGACAGGGGACTATGGCTACACCTTC. Encoded protein: CASSAGTGDYGYTF.

About this clone itself: The same CDR3 is also encoded by other DNA sequences in this sample. This chain uses TRBV5-1 with TRBJ2-3, with 8 bases that match TRBD1. In germline, CDR1 is SGHRS, CDR2 YFSETQ. The trim removed 4 bases at V and 6 bases at J, leaving 4 bases unmatched. The CDR3 sequence is 13 residues long. The DNA for the CDR3 is TGCGCCAGCAGCCTTCAGGGGGCCGATACGCAGTATTTT. Its translation: CASSLQGADTQYF.

The chain employs TRBV5-4 and TRBJ2-1; TRBD2 agrees at 8 bases. With 4 bases clipped from V and 1 base from J, the junction kept 7 bases outside the gene matches. Germline values: CDR1 SGHNT, CDR2 YYREEE (reference sequence). The CDR3 spans 16 residues. Written as DNA, the CDR3 is TGTGCCAGCAGCCCGGGAGGGAGTTGGTCCTACAATGAGCAGTTCTTC. The encoded protein is CASSPGGSWSYNEQFF.

Concerning this clone: The same CDR3 is also encoded by other DNA sequences in this sample. The V gene is TRBV5-1, the J gene TRBJ2-3; TRBD1 might be the D (5 bases). In germline, CDR1 is SGHRS, CDR2 YFSETQ. Trimming left V 0 bases short and J 4 bases short, with 9 bases between. The CDR3 runs to 14 residues. CDR3 sequence reads: CASSLEGLADTQYF. In DNA form, the CDR3 reads TGCGCCAGCAGCTTGGAGGGGCTAGCAGATACGCAGTATTTT.

In the case of this clone: Other nucleotide sequences in the sample specify the same CDR3. V and J are TRBV11-2 and TRBJ1-5, with D maybe TRBD1 (5 bases). This CDR3 is built from 13 residues. Trimming removed 3 bases at V and 5 bases at J, with 8 bases between. Germline V gene data show CDR1 as SGHAT and CDR2 as FQNNGV. In DNA, the CDR3 is TGTGCCAGCAGCTTGGGACGGGATCAGCCCCAGCATTTT. Its protein is CASSLGRDQPQHF.

This chain connects TRBV2 to TRBJ1-2, with D tentatively TRBD1 (5 bases). The CDR3 length is 13 residues. Between the trimmed V and J ends, which lost 7 bases and 6 bases, there was a span of 15 bases. The germline gives CDR1 SNHLY, CDR2 FYNNEI. CDR3 sequence: CASMVGPGDGYTF. As DNA, the CDR3 is TGTGCCAGCATGGTGGGGCCCGGTGATGGCTACACCTTC.

The chain joins TRBV27 to TRBJ2-1; D call uncertain. Looked up from germline, CDR1 is MNHEY and CDR2 is SMNVEV (reference sequence). The germline V and J ends were trimmed by 5 bases and 12 bases, with 14 bases remaining between them. The CDR3 runs to 12 residues. Written as DNA, the CDR3 is TGTGCCAGCAGTGAAGCGAGTTTTGGGCAGTTCTTC. Translating it yields CASSEASFGQFF.

The J gene is TRBJ1-1, the V gene TRBV6-5; 10 bases agree with TRBD1. V lost 8 bases, J lost 9 bases, and 6 bases stayed unmatched. Germline CDR1 reads MNHEY; CDR2 reads SVGAGI. The CDR3 runs 12 residues. CDR3: CASGTGVSKAFF. CDR3 sequence (DNA): TGTGCCAGCGGGACAGGGGTGTCGAAAGCTTTCTTT.

J is TRBJ2-1 and V is TRBV25-1, with D perhaps matching TRBD1 (5 bases). The V gene's germline CDR1 is MGHDK and CDR2 SYGVNS. The CDR3 runs 13 residues. Trimming removed 5 bases from V and 2 bases from J, with 7 bases in between. CDR3 nucleotides: TGTGCCAGCAGTCGACAGCCCTACAATGAGCAGTTCTTC. It translates to CASSRQPYNEQFF.